The present T cell receptor (beta chain) was sequenced within a study of blood T cells in healthy people across ages. Regarding the study as a whole: The lack of PBMC sorting stopped any conclusive naive versus antigen-experienced comparison. The study found more naive CD4+ cells and higher diversity in long-lived than aged donors. In older individuals, TCR beta diversity per million T cells was lower, falling roughly linearly with age.

This clonotype was observed a handful of times. What it binds is not known. A J-beta primer mix and a sample-barcoded 5' primer were used in a second PCR of about 7 to 12 cycles. Tagging of each cDNA molecule was performed by a template-switch adaptor with 12 random nucleotides. Using its own MiXCR run on the 5' RACE reads, TCRdb lists one record per CDR3 protein. The table shows around 750,000 distinct CDR3 sequences, with roughly 50% occurring only once. Sequenced: blood. This receptor was identified in an older man in good health.

The CDR3: CASSSPSGRWHRYAYF. The CDR3 DNA reads as TGTGCCAGCAGCTCGCCTAGCGGGAGATGGCACAGATACGCGTATTTT. This chain joins TRBV5-6 and TRBJ2-3, with 10 bases matching TRBD2. There are 16 residues in the CDR3. With 3 bases clipped from V and 14 bases from J, the junction kept 18 bases outside the gene matches. The germline V gene has CDR1 SGHDT and CDR2 YYEEEE.